This T cell receptor beta chain came from a study of blood T cell repertoires in COVID-19. The germline V gene has CDR1 MNHNY and CDR2 SVGAGI (reference sequence). The CDR3 covers 19 residues. V was clipped by 6 bases and J by 0 bases, with 21 bases between them. The table came from immunoSEQ multiplex PCR; TCRdb's copy has only in-frame clones and leaves some out. The data contain fewer than 110,000 clones, about 80% of them seen just once; the ten biggest clones take up around 4.5%. Sequenced input: peripheral blood. The rearrangement joins TRBV6-6 to TRBJ1-6, with D possibly matching TRBD1 (6 bases). The TCR originated in a man between 65 and 85 years old with acute or convalescent COVID-19. CDR3 coding DNA: TGTGCCAGCAGCTGGAATAAACAGGGCGGTAGCTCCTATAATTCACCCCTCCACTTT. It specifies CASSWNKQGGSSYNSPLHF.